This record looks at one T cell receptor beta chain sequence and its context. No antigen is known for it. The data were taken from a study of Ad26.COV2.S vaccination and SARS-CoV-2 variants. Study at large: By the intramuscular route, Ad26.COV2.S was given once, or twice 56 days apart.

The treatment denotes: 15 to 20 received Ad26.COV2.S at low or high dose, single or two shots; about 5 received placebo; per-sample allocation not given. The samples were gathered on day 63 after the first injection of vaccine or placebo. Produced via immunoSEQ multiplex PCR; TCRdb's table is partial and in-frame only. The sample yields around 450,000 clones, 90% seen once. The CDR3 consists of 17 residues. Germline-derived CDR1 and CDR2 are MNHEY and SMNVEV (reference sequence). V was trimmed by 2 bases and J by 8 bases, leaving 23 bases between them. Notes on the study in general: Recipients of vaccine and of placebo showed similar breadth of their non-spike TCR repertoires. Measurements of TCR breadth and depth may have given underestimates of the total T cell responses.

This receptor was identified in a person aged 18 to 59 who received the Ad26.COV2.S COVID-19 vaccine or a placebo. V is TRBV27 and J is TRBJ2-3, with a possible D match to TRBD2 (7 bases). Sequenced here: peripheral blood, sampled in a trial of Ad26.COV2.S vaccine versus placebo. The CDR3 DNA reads TGTGCCAGCAGTTTAATTTTCGGCGGGGGCGCTGCCGGTACGCAGTATTTT. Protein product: CASSLIFGGGAAGTQYF.